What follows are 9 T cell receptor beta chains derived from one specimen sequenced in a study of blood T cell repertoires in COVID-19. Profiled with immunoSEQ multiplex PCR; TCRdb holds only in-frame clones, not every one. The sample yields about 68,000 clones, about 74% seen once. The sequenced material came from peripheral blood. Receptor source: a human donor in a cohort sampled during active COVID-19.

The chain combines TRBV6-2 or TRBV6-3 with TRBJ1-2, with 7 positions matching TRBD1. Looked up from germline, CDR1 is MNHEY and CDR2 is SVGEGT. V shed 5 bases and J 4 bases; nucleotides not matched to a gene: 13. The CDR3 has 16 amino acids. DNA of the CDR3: TGTGCCAGCAGTAGGGGCGACCCTCGGGACAGCTATGGCTACACCTTC. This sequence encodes CASSRGDPRDSYGYTF.

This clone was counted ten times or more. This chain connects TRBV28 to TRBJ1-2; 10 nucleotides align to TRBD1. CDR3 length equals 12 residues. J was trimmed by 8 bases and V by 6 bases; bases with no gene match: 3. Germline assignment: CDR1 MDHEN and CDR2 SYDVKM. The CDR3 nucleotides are TGTGCCAGCAGAACGGGACAGGGGGGCTACACCTTC. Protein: CASRTGQGGYTF.

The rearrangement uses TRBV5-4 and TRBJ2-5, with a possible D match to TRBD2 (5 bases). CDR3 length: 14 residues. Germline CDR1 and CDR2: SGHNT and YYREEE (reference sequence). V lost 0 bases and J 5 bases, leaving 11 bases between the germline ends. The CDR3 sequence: CASSLGTWAETQYF. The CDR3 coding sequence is TGTGCCAGCAGCTTGGGGACTTGGGCCGAGACCCAGTACTTC. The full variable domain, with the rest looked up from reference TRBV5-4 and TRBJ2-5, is ETGVTQSPTHLIKTRGQQVTLRCSSQSGHNTVSWYQQALGQGPQFIFQYYREEENGRGNFPPRFSGLQFPNYSSELNVNALELDDSALYLCASSLGTWAETQYFGPGTRLLVL.

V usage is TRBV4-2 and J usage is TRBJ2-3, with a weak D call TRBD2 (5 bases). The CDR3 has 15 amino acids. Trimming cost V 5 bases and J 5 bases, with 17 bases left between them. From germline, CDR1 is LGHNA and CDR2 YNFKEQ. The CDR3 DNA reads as TGTGCCAGCAGCACACATGGCAAGGAGGAAGATACGCAGTATTTT. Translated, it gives CASSTHGKEEDTQYF.

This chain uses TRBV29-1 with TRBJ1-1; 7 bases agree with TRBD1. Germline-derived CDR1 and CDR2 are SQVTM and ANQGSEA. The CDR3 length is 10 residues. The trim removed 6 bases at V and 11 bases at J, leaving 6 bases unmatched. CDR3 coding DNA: TGCAGCGTCGGGACAGCCCAGGCTTTCTTT. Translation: CSVGTAQAFF.

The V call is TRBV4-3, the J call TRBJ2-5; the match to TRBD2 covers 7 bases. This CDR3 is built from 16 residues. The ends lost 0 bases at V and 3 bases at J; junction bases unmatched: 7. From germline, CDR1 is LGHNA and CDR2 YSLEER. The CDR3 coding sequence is TGCGCCAGCAGCCAAGAAGTGTGGGGAGGGGAAGAGACCCAGTACTTC. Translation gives CASSQEVWGGEETQYF.

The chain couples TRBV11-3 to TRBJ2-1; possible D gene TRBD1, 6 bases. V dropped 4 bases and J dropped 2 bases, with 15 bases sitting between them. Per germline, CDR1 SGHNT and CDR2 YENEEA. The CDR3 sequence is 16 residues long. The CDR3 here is CASSSTGTPPYNEQFF. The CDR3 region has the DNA TGTGCCAGCAGCTCAACCGGGACACCACCCTACAATGAGCAGTTCTTC.

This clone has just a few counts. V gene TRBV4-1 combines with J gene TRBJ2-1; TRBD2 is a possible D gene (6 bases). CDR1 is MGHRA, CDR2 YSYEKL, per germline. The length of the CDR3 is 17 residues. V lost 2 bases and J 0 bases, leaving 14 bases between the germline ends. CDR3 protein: CASSQRGRGSSYNEQFF. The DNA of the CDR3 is TGCGCCAGCAGCCAACGAGGACGGGGGAGCTCCTACAATGAGCAGTTCTTC.

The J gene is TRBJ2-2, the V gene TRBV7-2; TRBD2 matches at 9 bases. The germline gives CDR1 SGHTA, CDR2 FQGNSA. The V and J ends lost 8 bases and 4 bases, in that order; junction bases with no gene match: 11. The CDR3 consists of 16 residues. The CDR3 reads CASLKGGRASTGELFF. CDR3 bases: TGTGCCAGCCTTAAGGGCGGGAGGGCAAGCACCGGGGAGCTGTTTTTT.